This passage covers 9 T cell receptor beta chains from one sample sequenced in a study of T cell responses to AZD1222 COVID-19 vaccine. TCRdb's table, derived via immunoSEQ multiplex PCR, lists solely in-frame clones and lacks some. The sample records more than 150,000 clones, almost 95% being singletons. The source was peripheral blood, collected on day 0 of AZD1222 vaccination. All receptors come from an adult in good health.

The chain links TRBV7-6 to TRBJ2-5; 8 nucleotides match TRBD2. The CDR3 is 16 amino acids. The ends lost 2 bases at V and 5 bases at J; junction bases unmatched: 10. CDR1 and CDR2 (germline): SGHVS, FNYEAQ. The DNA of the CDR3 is TGTGCCAGCAGCTTATCGTCCGGGAGGGCCGGGGAGACCCAGTACTTC. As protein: CASSLSSGRAGETQYF.

The DNA of the CDR3 is TGTGCCAGGAGCATAGCGGGGGCCTACAATGAGCAGTTCTTC. Translated: CARSIAGAYNEQFF. This rearrangement joins TRBV2 to TRBJ2-1, with 9 bases aligning to TRBD2. The CDR3 is 14 amino acids. Germline lookup yields CDR1 SNHLY and CDR2 FYNNEI. V lost 9 bases, J lost 2 bases, and 5 bases stayed unmatched.

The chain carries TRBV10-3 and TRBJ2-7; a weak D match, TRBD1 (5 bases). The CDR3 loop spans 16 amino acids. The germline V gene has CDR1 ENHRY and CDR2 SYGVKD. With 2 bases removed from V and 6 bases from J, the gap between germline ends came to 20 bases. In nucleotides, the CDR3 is TGTGCCATCAGTGAGACCCAGGGCCAAGTTCTATCCGAGCAGTACTTC. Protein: CAISETQGQVLSEQYF.

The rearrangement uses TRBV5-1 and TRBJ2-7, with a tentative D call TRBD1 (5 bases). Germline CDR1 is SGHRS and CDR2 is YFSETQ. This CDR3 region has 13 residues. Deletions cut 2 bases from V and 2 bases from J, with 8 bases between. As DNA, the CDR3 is TGCGCCAGCAGCTTCCAGGGCCCCTACGAGCAGTACTTC. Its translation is CASSFQGPYEQYF.

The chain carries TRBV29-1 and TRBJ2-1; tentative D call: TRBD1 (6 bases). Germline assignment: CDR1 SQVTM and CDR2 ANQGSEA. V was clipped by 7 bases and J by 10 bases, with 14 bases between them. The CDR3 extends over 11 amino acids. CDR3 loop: CSAEGEGEQFF. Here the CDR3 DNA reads TGCAGCGCCGAGGGGGAAGGAGAGCAGTTCTTC.

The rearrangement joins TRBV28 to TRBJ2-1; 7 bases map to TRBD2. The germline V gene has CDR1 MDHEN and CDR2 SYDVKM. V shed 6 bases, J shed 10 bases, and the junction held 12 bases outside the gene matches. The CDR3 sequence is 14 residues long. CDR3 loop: CASRPTGLQNEQFF. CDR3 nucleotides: TGTGCCAGCAGGCCTACGGGACTACAAAACGAGCAGTTCTTC.

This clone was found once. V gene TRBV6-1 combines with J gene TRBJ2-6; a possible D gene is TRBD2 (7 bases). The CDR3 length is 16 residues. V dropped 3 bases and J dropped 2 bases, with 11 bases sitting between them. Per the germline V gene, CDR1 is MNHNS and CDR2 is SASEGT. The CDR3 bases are TGTGCCAGCAGTGAGGGAGGGGGACCTGGGGCCAACGTCCTGACTTTC. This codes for CASSEGGGPGANVLTF.

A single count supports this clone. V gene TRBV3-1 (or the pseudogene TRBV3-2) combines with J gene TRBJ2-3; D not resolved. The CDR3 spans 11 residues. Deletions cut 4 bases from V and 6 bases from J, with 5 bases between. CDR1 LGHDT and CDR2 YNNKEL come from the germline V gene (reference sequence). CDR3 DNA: TGTGCCAGCAGCCTGGTGGATACGCAGTATTTT. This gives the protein CASSLVDTQYF.

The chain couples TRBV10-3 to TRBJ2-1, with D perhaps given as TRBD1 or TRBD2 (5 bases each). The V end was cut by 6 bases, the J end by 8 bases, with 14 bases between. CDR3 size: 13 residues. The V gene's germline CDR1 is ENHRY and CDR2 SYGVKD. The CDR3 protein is CAIRGDPSYEQFF. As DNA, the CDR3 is TGTGCCATCAGAGGGGACCCCAGTTATGAGCAGTTCTTC.